Listed here is a single TCR beta chain. V was trimmed by 0 bases and J by 3 bases, leaving 6 bases between them. Germline-derived CDR1 and CDR2 are SGHRS and YFSETQ. This CDR3 has 14 amino acids. TCRdb recomputed calls from the RT-PCR reads with MiXCR, one row per CDR3 protein. The sample shows about 700,000 distinct CDR3 sequences, over 12% of them seen only once. The V call is TRBV5-1, the J call TRBJ2-2; D not certain. Sample: memory CD4+ T cells from blood. This sequence originates from a female donor in good health, serving as a healthy control. The CDR3 reads CASSLVSHTGELFF. CDR3 nucleotides: TGCGCCAGCAGCTTGGTATCCCACACCGGGGAGCTGTTTTTT.